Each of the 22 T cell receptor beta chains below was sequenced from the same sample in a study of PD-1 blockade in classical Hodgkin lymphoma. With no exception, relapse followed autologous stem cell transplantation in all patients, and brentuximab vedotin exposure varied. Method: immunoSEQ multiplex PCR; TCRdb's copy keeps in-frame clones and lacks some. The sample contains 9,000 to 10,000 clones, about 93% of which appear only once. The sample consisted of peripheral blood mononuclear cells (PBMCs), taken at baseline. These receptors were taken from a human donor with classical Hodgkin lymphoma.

The CDR3 is CASSNPNGGYSYEQYF. The CDR3 nucleotides are TGTGCCAGTAGTAACCCCAATGGGGGGTACTCCTACGAGCAGTACTTC. The rearrangement joins TRBV19 to TRBJ2-7; D is perhaps TRBD2 (6 bases). CDR3 length: 16 residues. In germline, CDR1 is LNHDA, CDR2 SQIVND (reference sequence). Trimming removed 4 bases from V and 0 bases from J, with 16 bases in between.

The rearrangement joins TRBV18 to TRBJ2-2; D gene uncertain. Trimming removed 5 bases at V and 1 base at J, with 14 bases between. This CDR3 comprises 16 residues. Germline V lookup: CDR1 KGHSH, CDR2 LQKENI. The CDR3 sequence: CASSSGTGRNTGELFF. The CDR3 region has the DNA TGTGCCAGCTCATCCGGTACCGGGCGGAACACCGGGGAGCTGTTTTTT.

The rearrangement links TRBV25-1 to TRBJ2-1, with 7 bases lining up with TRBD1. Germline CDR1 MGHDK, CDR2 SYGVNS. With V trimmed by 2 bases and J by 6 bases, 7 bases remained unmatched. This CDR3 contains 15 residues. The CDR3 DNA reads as TGTGCCAGCAGTGAAGGCGGCAGGGGGTTCAATGAGCAGTTCTTC. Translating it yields CASSEGGRGFNEQFF.

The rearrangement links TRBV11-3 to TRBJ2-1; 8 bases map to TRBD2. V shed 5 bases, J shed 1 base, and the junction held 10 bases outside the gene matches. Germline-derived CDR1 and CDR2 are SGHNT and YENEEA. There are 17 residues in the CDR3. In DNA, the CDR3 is TGTGCCAGCAGCCCCCGCGGGAGGCAGGATTCCTACAATGAGCAGTTCTTC. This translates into CASSPRGRQDSYNEQFF.

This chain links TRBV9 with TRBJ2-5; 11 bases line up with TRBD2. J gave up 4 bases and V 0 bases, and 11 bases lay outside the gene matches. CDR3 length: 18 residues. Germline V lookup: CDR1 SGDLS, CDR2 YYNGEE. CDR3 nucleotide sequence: TGTGCCAGCAGCGTAGCTTTGGGTGCCGGGACTAGCGGAGAGACCCAGTACTTC. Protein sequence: CASSVALGAGTSGETQYF.

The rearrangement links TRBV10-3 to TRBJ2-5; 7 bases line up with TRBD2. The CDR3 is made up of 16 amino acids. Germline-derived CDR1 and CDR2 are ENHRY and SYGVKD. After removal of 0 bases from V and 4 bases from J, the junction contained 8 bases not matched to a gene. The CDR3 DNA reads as TGTGCCATCAGTGAGTCCCCTGCGGGAGTGGGAGAGACCCAGTACTTC. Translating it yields CAISESPAGVGETQYF.

The CDR3 sequence is CASSLVWDTTGELFF. As DNA, the CDR3 is TGTGCCAGCAGCTTAGTCTGGGACACCACCGGGGAGCTGTTTTTT. The chain couples TRBV7-2 to TRBJ2-2; possible D gene TRBD1, 6 bases. The CDR3 has 15 residues. V was pared by 1 base and J by 4 bases, with 10 bases between. Germline-derived CDR1 and CDR2 are SGHTA and FQGNSA. Supplemented by reference TRBV7-2 and TRBJ2-2, the full variable domain reads GAGVSQSPSNKVTEKGKDVELRCDPISGHTALYWYRQSLGQGLEFLIYFQGNSAPDKSGLPSDRFSAERTGGSVSTLTIQRTQQEDSAVYLCASSLVWDTTGELFFGEGSRLTVL.

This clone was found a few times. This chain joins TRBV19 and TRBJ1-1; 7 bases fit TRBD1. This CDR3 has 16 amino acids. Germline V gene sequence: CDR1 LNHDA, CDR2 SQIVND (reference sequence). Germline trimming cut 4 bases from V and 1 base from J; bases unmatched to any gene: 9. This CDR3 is CASSTIMGTANTEAFF. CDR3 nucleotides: TGTGCCAGTAGTACCATCATGGGGACAGCGAACACTGAAGCTTTCTTT.

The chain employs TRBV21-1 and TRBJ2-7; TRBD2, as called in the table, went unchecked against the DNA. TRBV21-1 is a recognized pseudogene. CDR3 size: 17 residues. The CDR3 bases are TGTGCCAGCAGCGCGCGACTAGCGGGAGGGATTTCCTACGAGCAGTACTTC. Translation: CASSARLAGGISYEQYF.

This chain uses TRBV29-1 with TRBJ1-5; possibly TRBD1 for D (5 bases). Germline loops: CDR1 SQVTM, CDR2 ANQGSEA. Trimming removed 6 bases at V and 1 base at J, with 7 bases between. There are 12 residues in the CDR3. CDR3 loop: CSVQGSNQPQHF. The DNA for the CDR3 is TGCAGCGTCCAGGGAAGCAATCAGCCCCAGCATTTT.

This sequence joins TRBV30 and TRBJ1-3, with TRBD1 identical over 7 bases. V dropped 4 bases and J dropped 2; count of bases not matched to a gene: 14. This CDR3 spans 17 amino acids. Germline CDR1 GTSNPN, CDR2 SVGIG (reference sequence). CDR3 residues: CAWNTRKLGGTGNTIYF. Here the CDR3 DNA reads TGTGCCTGGAACACGAGGAAGTTAGGGGGCACTGGAAACACCATATATTTT.

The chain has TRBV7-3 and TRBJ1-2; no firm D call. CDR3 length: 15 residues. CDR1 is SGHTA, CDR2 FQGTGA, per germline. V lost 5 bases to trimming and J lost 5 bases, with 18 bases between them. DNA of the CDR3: TGTGCCAGCAGCGATAGGCCGGGCAGCGAGTATGGCTACACCTTC. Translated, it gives CASSDRPGSEYGYTF.

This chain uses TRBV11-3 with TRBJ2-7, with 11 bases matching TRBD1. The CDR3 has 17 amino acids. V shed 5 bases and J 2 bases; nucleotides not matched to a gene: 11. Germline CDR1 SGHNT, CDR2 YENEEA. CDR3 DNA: TGTGCCAGCAGCGCCAGCCGGACAGGGGGCGAGACCTACGAGCAGTACTTC. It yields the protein CASSASRTGGETYEQYF.

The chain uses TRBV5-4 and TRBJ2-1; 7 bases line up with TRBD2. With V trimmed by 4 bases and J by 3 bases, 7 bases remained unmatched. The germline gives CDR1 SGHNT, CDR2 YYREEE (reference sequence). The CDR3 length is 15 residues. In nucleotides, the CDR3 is TGTGCCAGCAGCCAAGTAGCGGGTGGCTACAATGAGCAGTTCTTC. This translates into CASSQVAGGYNEQFF.

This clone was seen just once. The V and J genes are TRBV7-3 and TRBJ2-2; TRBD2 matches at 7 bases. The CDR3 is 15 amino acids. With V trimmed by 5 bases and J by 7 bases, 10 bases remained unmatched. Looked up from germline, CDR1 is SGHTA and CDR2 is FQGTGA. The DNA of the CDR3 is TGTGCCAGCAGCCCCCTTCCGGGAGGTATCGGGGAGCTGTTTTTT. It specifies CASSPLPGGIGELFF.

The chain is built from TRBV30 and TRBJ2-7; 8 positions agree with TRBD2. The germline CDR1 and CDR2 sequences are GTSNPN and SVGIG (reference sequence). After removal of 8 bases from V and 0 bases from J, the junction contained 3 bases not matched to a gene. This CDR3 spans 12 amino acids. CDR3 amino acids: CAQRESSYEQYF. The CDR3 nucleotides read TGTGCCCAGCGGGAGAGCTCCTACGAGCAGTACTTC.

CDR3 sequence reads: CASSQVGGTYNEQFF. CDR3 in DNA: TGCGCCAGCAGCCAAGTAGGGGGGACCTACAATGAGCAGTTCTTC. The V gene is TRBV4-1, the J gene TRBJ2-1; the D call may be TRBD1 or TRBD2 (6 bases each). The CDR3 has 15 residues. Trimming removed 1 base from V and 2 bases from J, with 9 bases in between. From germline, CDR1 is MGHRA and CDR2 YSYEKL.

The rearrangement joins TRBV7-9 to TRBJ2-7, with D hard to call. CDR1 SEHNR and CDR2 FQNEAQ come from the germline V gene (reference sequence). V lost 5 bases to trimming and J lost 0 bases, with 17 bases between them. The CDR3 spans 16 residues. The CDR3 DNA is TGTGCCAGCAGCCAGCAGACCACAGTCAACTCCTACGAGCAGTACTTC. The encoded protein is CASSQQTTVNSYEQYF.

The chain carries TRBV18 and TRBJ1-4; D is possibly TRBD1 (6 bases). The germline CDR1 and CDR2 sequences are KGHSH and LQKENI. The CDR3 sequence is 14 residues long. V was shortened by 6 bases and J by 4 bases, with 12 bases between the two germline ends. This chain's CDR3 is CASSRTALNEKLFF. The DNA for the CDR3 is TGTGCCAGCTCGCGGACAGCCCTTAATGAAAAACTGTTTTTT. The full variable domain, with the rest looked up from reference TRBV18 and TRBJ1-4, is NAGVMQNPRHLVRRRGQEARLRCSPMKGHSHVYWYRQLPEEGLKFMVYLQKENIIDESGMPKERFSAEFPKEGPSILRIQQVVRGDSAAYFCASSRTALNEKLFFGSGTQLSVL.

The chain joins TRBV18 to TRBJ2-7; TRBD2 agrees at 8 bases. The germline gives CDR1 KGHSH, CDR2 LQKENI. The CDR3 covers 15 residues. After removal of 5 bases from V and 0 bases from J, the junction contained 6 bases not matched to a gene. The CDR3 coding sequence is TGTGCCAGCTCATCGCTAGCGGGTAGCTCCTACGAGCAGTACTTC. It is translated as CASSSLAGSSYEQYF.

The CDR3 nucleotides read TGCGCCAGCACTATGGGGGGGGCCTACGAGCAGTACTTC. Protein: CASTMGGAYEQYF. The J gene is TRBJ2-7, the V gene TRBV5-1, with 7 bases that match TRBD2. The V gene end was trimmed by 6 bases and the J gene end by 2 bases; junction bases not matched to a gene: 5. Germline V gives CDR1 SGHRS, CDR2 YFSETQ. The CDR3 is 13 residues long.

The CDR3 DNA is TGTGCCAGCAGCTGGGGACAGCCTAGCTCCTACGAGCAGTACTTC. Its translation: CASSWGQPSSYEQYF. The chain has TRBV5-5 and TRBJ2-7; 7 nucleotides match TRBD1. This CDR3 region has 15 residues. CDR1 is SGHKS and CDR2 is YYEKEE in the germline V gene (reference sequence). With 3 bases clipped from V and 0 bases from J, the junction kept 6 bases outside the gene matches.